Listed here are 17 T cell receptor beta chains from one sample, sequenced in a study of control samples from healthy donors and cancer patients. The method was immunoSEQ multiplex PCR; TCRdb's version includes in-frame clones alone and lacks a portion of them. The profile covers approximately 130,000 clones, with roughly 90% appearing a single time and almost 40% taken by the ten largest. Sequencing was performed on blood. All receptors come from a man between 45 and 60 years old in good health.

The chain recombines TRBV15 with TRBJ1-1; maybe TRBD1 (5 bases). V gave up 5 bases and J gave up 3 bases, with 10 bases separating them. This CDR3 region has 13 residues. The germline V gene encodes CDR1 LNHNV and CDR2 YYDKDF (reference sequence). The CDR3 reads CATSGGFYTEAFF. DNA for the CDR3: TGTGCCACCAGCGGGGGTTTCTACACTGAAGCTTTCTTT.

V and J are TRBV7-6 and TRBJ2-5, with D perhaps matching TRBD1 or TRBD2 (7 bases each). V was clipped by 2 bases and J by 5 bases, with 12 bases between them. Germline V lookup: CDR1 SGHVS, CDR2 FNYEAQ. This CDR3 contains 14 residues. The CDR3 nucleotides read TGTGCCAGCAGCTTAAGGCAGGGGGGGGAGACCCAGTACTTC. Translated, it gives CASSLRQGGETQYF.

This chain joins TRBV29-1 and TRBJ1-5; D is unresolved. V was trimmed by 6 bases and J by 0 bases, leaving 6 bases between them. Per germline, CDR1 SQVTM and CDR2 ANQGSEA. CDR3 length: 12 amino acids. The CDR3: CSVSNSNQPQHF. The CDR3 DNA reads as TGCAGCGTCTCCAATAGCAATCAGCCCCAGCATTTT.

This clone has more than one count but fewer than ten. This chain links TRBV3-1 (or the pseudogene TRBV3-2) with TRBJ2-3; D is possibly TRBD1 (6 bases). Germline assignment: CDR1 LGHDT and CDR2 YNNKEL (reference sequence). The CDR3 is 14 residues long. Trimming cost V 2 bases and J 2 bases, with 8 bases left between them. The CDR3 coding sequence is TGTGCCAGCAGCCAAAGGGGACACACAGATACGCAGTATTTT. As protein: CASSQRGHTDTQYF.

The sample holds one count of this clone. The chain's CDR3 is CASSFRNRGRWETQYF. CDR3 sequence (DNA): TGCGCCAGCAGCTTTAGAAACAGGGGGCGGTGGGAGACCCAGTACTTC. The genes are TRBV5-1 and TRBJ2-5, with TRBD1 matching over 9 bases. CDR1 and CDR2 from the germline V gene are SGHRS and YFSETQ. The CDR3 contains 16 residues. With 2 bases clipped from V and 5 bases from J, the junction kept 10 bases outside the gene matches.

The chain couples TRBV24-1 to TRBJ1-6; D perhaps matches TRBD1 (6 bases). This CDR3 region has 15 residues. V was shortened by 2 bases and J by 7 bases, with 11 bases between the two germline ends. Germline CDR1 is KGHDR and CDR2 is SFDVKD. CDR3 in amino acids: CATSDSDSENSPLHF. Written as DNA, the CDR3 is TGTGCCACCAGTGATTCGGACAGCGAGAATTCACCCCTCCACTTT.

The chain employs TRBV7-2 and TRBJ2-1; 11 bases are shared with TRBD2. Trimming at V came to 4 bases and at J to 7 bases, leaving 0 bases not matched to a gene. In germline, CDR1 is SGHTA, CDR2 FQGNSA. The CDR3 runs to 13 residues. CDR3 in DNA: TGTGCCAGCAGCTCTAGCGGGGGGAATGAGCAGTTCTTC. This translates into CASSSSGGNEQFF. The variable domain in full, completed from reference TRBV7-2 and TRBJ2-1, reads GAGVSQSPSNKVTEKGKDVELRCDPISGHTALYWYRQSLGQGLEFLIYFQGNSAPDKSGLPSDRFSAERTGGSVSTLTIQRTQQEDSAVYLCASSSSGGNEQFFGPGTRLTVL.

The V call is TRBV6-6, the J call TRBJ2-5; tentatively, D is TRBD1 (5 bases). The V gene lost 2 bases and the J gene lost 4 bases, with 5 bases spanning the gap. The CDR3 sequence is 12 residues long. The germline gives CDR1 MNHNY, CDR2 SVGAGI (reference sequence). CDR3 region: CASSYQGETQYF. CDR3 DNA: TGTGCCAGCAGTTACCAGGGAGAGACCCAGTACTTC.

Notes on this clone: Other DNA sequences from this sample encode an identical CDR3 as well. This chain joins TRBV7-2 and TRBJ1-2; D ambiguous. V gave up 5 bases and J gave up 4 bases, with 11 bases separating them. The germline gives CDR1 SGHTA, CDR2 FQGNSA. The CDR3 length is 13 residues. The CDR3 sequence: CASSPRDIYGYTF. CDR3 in DNA: TGTGCCAGCAGCCCTCGGGATATCTATGGCTACACCTTC.

In its sample, this clone was seen once. The gene calls are TRBV6-6 and TRBJ1-2; D is unclear. Trimming left V 0 bases short and J 0 bases short, with 11 bases between. CDR1 is MNHNY, CDR2 SVGAGI, per germline (reference sequence). The CDR3 loop spans 16 amino acids. The CDR3 region has the DNA TGTGCCAGCAGTTACTCGCCAGGCCGAGCTAACTATGGCTACACCTTC. It specifies CASSYSPGRANYGYTF.

The chain carries TRBV7-2 and TRBJ1-2, with a tentative D call TRBD1 (5 bases). Germline V lookup: CDR1 SGHTA, CDR2 FQGNSA. This CDR3 comprises 9 residues. CDR3 in amino acids: CLGEYGYTF. The CDR3 DNA follows: TGTCTGGGGGAATATGGCTACACCTTC.

The chain is built from TRBV28 and TRBJ1-2, with 7 bases that match TRBD1. Germline CDR1 MDHEN, CDR2 SYDVKM. The V gene end was trimmed by 6 bases and the J gene end by 5 bases; junction bases not matched to a gene: 9. The CDR3 is 14 residues long. The CDR3 region has the DNA TGTGCCAGCAGGCGAGCCGGGACAGAATATGGCTACACCTTC. Translating it yields CASRRAGTEYGYTF.

CDR3 amino acids: CASSLPLRVTQETQYF. The CDR3 DNA is TGTGCCAGCAGTCTCCCCCTGCGGGTGACGCAAGAGACCCAGTACTTC. The J gene is TRBJ2-5, the V gene TRBV6-2 or TRBV6-3, with D perhaps matching TRBD2 (5 bases). The ends were cut back, 5 bases at V and 2 bases at J, with 18 bases in the middle. Germline V gives CDR1 MNHEY, CDR2 SVGEGT. The CDR3 length is 16 residues.

This chain joins TRBV14 and TRBJ1-1, with D unresolved. The V and J ends lost 1 base and 0 bases respectively, with 15 bases between them. Per germline, CDR1 SGHDN and CDR2 FVKESK. The CDR3 consists of 17 residues. The CDR3 nucleotides are TGTGCCAGCAGCCAAGCAGGATCTTGGGAAATGAACACTGAAGCTTTCTTT. Residues: CASSQAGSWEMNTEAFF.

V gene TRBV19 combines with J gene TRBJ1-5; a possible D gene is TRBD1 (5 bases). V was clipped by 2 bases and J by 2 bases, with 13 bases between them. Germline CDR1 reads LNHDA; CDR2 reads SQIVND (reference sequence). This CDR3 is built from 16 residues. The CDR3 here is CASSIRGVQGNQPQHF. The CDR3 DNA sequence: TGTGCCAGTAGTATACGAGGGGTGCAGGGCAATCAGCCCCAGCATTTT.

This clone has a single count. This rearrangement joins TRBV4-1 to TRBJ1-5; tentative D call: TRBD1 (6 bases). The CDR3 is 16 amino acids. V lost 1 base and J lost 4, with 14 bases in between. Germline assignment: CDR1 MGHRA and CDR2 YSYEKL. In DNA, the CDR3 is TGCGCCAGCAGCCAAGTCGGACAGAAAATAAATCAGCCCCAGCATTTT. This translates into CASSQVGQKINQPQHF.

The DNA of the CDR3 is TGTGCCAGCAGCTTCCGACAGGGGGCCAATACTGAAGCTTTCTTT. Encoded protein: CASSFRQGANTEAFF. The chain joins TRBV11-3 to TRBJ1-1; 10 bases are a match to TRBD1. V was pared by 3 bases and J by 5 bases, with 6 bases of the junction left unmatched. In germline, CDR1 is SGHNT, CDR2 YENEEA. The CDR3 runs to 15 residues.